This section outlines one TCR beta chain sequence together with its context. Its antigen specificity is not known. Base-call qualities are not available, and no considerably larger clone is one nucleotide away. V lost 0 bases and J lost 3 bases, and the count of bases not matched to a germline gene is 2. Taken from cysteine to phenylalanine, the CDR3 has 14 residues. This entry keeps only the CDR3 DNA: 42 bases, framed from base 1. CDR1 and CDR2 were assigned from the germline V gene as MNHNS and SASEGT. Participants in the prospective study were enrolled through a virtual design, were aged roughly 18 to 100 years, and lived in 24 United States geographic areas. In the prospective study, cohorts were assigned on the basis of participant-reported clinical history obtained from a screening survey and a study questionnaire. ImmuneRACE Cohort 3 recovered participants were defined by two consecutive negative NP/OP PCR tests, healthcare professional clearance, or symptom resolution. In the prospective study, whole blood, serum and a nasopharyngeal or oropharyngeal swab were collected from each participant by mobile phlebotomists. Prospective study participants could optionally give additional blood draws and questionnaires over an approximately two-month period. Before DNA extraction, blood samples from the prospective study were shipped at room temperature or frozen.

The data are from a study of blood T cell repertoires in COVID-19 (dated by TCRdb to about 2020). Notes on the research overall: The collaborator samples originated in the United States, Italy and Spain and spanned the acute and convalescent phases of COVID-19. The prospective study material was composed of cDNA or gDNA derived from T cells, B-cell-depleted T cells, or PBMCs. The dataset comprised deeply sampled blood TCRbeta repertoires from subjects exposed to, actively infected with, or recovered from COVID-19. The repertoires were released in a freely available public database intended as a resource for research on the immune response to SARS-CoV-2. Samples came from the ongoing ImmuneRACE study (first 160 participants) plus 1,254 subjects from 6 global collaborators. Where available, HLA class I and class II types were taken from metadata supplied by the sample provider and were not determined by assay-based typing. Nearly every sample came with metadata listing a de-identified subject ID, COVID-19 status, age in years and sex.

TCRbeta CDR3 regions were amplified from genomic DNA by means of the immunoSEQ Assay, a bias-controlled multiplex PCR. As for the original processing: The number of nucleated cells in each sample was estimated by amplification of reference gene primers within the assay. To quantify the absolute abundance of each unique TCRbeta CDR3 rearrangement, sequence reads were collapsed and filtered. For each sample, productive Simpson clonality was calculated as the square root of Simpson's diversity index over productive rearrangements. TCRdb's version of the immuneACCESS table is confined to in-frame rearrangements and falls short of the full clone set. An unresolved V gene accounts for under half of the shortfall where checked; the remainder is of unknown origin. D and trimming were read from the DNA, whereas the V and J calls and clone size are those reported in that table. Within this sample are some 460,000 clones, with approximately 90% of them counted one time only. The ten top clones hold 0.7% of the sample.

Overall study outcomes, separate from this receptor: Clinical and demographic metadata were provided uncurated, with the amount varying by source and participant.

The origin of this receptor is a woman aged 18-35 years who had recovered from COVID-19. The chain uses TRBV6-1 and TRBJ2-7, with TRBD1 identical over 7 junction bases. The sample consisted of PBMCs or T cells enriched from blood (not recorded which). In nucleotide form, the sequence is TGTGCCAGCAGTGAAGCGGGACAGAGCTACGAGCAGTACTTC. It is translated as CASSEAGQSYEQYF.